These T cell receptor beta chains were read from a single sample in a study of early T cells in non-severe SARS-CoV-2 infection. Via MiXCR, TCRdb re-called the 5' RACE reads, giving one row per CDR3 protein. Among under 65,000 distinct CDR3 sequences, around 12% were seen once, and the ten largest hold about 4%. Sequencing used whole blood. All receptors derive from an adult who was a healthcare worker with PCR-confirmed SARS-CoV-2 infection or an uninfected control (not recorded which). Each CDR3 is given with its conserved first and last residue. A D gene is named only where the DNA matches it firmly. Size tells how often a clone was seen (once, few, many) or the class of an expanded clone, and some rows leave it out.

clone_size | j_call | d_call | v_call | cdr3_aa | cdr3_nt
few | TRBJ1-6 | NA | TRBV20-1 | CSARRPNFIRGVSPLHF | TGCAGTGCTAGAAGGCCGAACTTTATCCGCGGGGTTTCACCCCTCCACTTT
few | TRBJ1-5 | TRBD1 | TRBV6-1 | CASSSTGGGQPQHF | TGTGCCAGCAGTTCTACAGGGGGAGGACAGCCCCAGCATTTT
few | TRBJ2-6 | NA | TRBV27 | CASSFNSGANVLTF | TGTGCCAGCAGTTTCAACTCTGGGGCCAACGTCCTGACTTTC
NA | TRBJ1-1 | NA | TRBV28 | CASSLQTNTEAFF | TGTGCCAGCAGTTTGCAGACGAACACTGAAGCTTTCTTT
few | TRBJ2-1 | TRBD2 | TRBV20-1 | CSAPHTLAVEEEQFF | TGCAGTGCGCCCCATACACTAGCGGTCGAGGAAGAGCAGTTCTTC
NA | TRBJ2-5 | TRBD1 | TRBV7-6 | CASSLAGQGGKETQYF | TGTGCCAGCAGCTTAGCCGGACAGGGGGGAAAAGAGACCCAGTACTTC
NA | TRBJ1-3 | NA | TRBV6-6 | CASSVISGNTIYF | TGTGCCAGCAGCGTTATCTCTGGAAACACCATATATTTT
many | TRBJ2-1 | NA | TRBV7-3 | CASSFAGSSYNEQFF | TGTGCCAGCAGCTTCGCCGGGAGTTCCTACAATGAGCAGTTCTTC
many | TRBJ2-7 | NA | TRBV4-2 | CASSQDRGAEQYF | TGTGCCAGCAGCCAAGATCGGGGGGCCGAGCAGTACTTC
many | TRBJ2-3 | NA | TRBV29-1 | CSVEGGREADTQYF | TGCAGCGTTGAAGGAGGACGGGAAGCAGATACGCAGTATTTT
NA | TRBJ2-7 | TRBD2 | TRBV3-1 | CASSQDAAVAGYYSYEQYF | TGTGCCAGCAGCCAAGATGCAGCGGTAGCGGGATACTACTCCTACGAGCAGTACTTC
few | TRBJ1-2 | NA | TRBV18 | CASSPGGRAYGYTF | TGTGCCAGCTCACCCGGGGGCAGGGCGTATGGCTACACCTTC
many | TRBJ1-5 | TRBD1 | TRBV24-1 | CATSDPRQGGGNQPQHF | TGTGCCACCAGTGACCCCCGACAGGGAGGAGGCAATCAGCCCCAGCATTTT
NA | TRBJ1-1 | NA | TRBV7-9 | CASSPWAEAFF | TGTGCCAGCAGCCCATGGGCTGAAGCTTTCTTT
few | TRBJ2-7 | TRBD1 | TRBV5-1 | CASSLSTGGNEQYF | TGCGCCAGCAGCCTTTCTACAGGGGGCAACGAGCAGTACTTC
NA | TRBJ2-1 | NA | TRBV7-9 | CALEVGSRAYNEQFF | TGTGCCTTAGAAGTGGGGAGTCGGGCCTACAATGAGCAGTTCTTC
many | TRBJ2-1 | NA | TRBV27 | CASSQGGANNEQFF | TGTGCCAGCAGCCAGGGGGGGGCGAACAATGAGCAGTTCTTC
many | TRBJ2-4 | TRBD1 | TRBV5-1 | CASSPGQGVNIQYF | TGCGCCAGCAGCCCGGGACAGGGAGTAAACATTCAGTACTTC
many | TRBJ2-2 | NA | TRBV3-1 | CASSPLREAGELFF | TGTGCCAGCAGCCCTCTACGGGAAGCCGGGGAGCTGTTTTTT
few | TRBJ2-1 | NA | TRBV28 | CPAEFNNEQFF | TGTCCAGCGGAATTCAACAATGAGCAGTTCTTC
many | TRBJ2-1 | NA | TRBV6-1 | CASSEGTGRVYEQFF | TGTGCCAGCAGTGAAGGTACGGGGCGGGTCTATGAGCAGTTCTTC
many | TRBJ1-1 | NA | TRBV29-1 | CSATENTEAFF | TGCAGCGCGACGGAGAACACTGAAGCTTTTTTT
many | TRBJ2-3 | NA | TRBV20-1 | CSARLGGVTDTQYF | TGCAGTGCTCGCCTAGGAGGGGTCACAGATACGCAGTATTTT
many | TRBJ1-3 | NA | TRBV3-1 | CASSPTRGALGSSGNTIYF | TGTGCCAGCAGCCCAACCCGGGGGGCTCTTGGGTCTTCTGGAAACACCATATATTTT
few | TRBJ1-2 | TRBD1 | TRBV10-3 | CAISYRGDDGYTF | TGTGCCATCAGTTACAGGGGGGATGATGGCTACACCTTC
many | TRBJ2-3 | TRBD1 | TRBV29-1 | CSALDRGPDTQYF | TGCAGCGCGCTGGACAGGGGCCCAGATACGCAGTATTTT
NA | TRBJ2-7 | TRBD1 | TRBV3-1 | CASSQDEGTAYEQYF | TGTGCCAGCAGCCAAGACGAGGGGACAGCCTACGAGCAGTACTTC
NA | TRBJ2-3 | NA | TRBV5-4 | CASSFEVSGTDTQYF | TGTGCCAGCAGCTTTGAGGTATCGGGCACAGATACGCAGTATTTT
NA | TRBJ2-7 | NA | TRBV27 | CASSHRDGRTLYEQYF | TGTGCCAGCAGTCATCGAGATGGGCGAACCCTCTACGAGCAGTACTTC
NA | TRBJ1-2 | NA | TRBV2 | CASRGEAYGYTF | TGTGCCAGCAGGGGGGAGGCTTATGGCTACACCTTC
NA | TRBJ1-6 | NA | TRBV5-1 | CASSSGGRRNSPLHF | TGCGCCAGCAGCTCGGGGGGACGACGAAATTCACCCCTCCACTTT
few | TRBJ2-1 | NA | TRBV5-1 | CASSGGRSVANEQFF | TGCGCCAGCAGCGGCGGTAGATCCGTCGCCAATGAGCAGTTCTTC
many | TRBJ2-1 | NA | TRBV29-1 | CSVRPVPSSYNEQFF | TGCAGCGTTCGCCCCGTGCCCAGCTCCTACAATGAGCAGTTCTTC
many | TRBJ2-1 | TRBD2 | TRBV11-2 | CASRLAGTSSLNEQFF | TGTGCCAGCAGATTGGCCGGGACTAGCTCGCTCAATGAGCAGTTCTTC
many | TRBJ2-3 | NA | TRBV6-2/TRBV6-3 | CASSRNIQVMDTQYF | TGTGCCAGCAGTCGAAACATACAGGTGATGGATACGCAGTATTTT
NA | TRBJ2-3 | NA | TRBV5-4 | CASSFDPNGFSDTQYF | TGTGCCAGCAGCTTTGACCCCAACGGGTTCTCAGATACGCAGTATTTT
many | TRBJ1-2 | TRBD1 | TRBV7-3 | CASSRTGGDYGYTF | TGTGCCAGCAGCCGAACAGGGGGCGACTATGGCTACACCTTC
few | TRBJ2-1 | NA | TRBV6-5 | CASRGLGEANEQFF | TGTGCCAGCCGGGGCCTAGGGGAGGCCAATGAGCAGTTCTTC
NA | TRBJ2-2 | NA | TRBV9 | CASSVDSPTVTGELFF | TGTGCCAGCAGCGTAGACTCCCCGACTGTGACCGGGGAGCTGTTTTTT
few | TRBJ2-5 | NA | TRBV5-1 | CASSLRLAETQYF | TGCGCCAGCAGCCTCCGGTTGGCGGAGACCCAGTACTTC
many | TRBJ2-1 | NA | TRBV27 | CASSPRESSDNEQFF | TGTGCCAGCAGCCCCCGGGAGAGTAGCGACAATGAGCAGTTCTTC
few | TRBJ2-1 | TRBD2 | TRBV7-9 | CASSLASGSFYNEQFF | TGTGCCAGCAGCTTAGCTAGCGGGAGTTTCTACAATGAGCAGTTCTTC
NA | TRBJ2-3 | NA | TRBV5-5 | CASSLALRTDTQYF | TGTGCCAGCAGCTTGGCCCTTCGTACAGATACGCAGTATTTT
once | TRBJ2-3 | TRBD2 | TRBV5-5 | CASSGAGTDTQYF | TGTGCCAGCAGCGGAGCGGGGACAGATACGCAGTATTTT
few | TRBJ2-5 | TRBD1 | TRBV6-1 | CASTTGQDEVTQYF | TGTGCCAGCACTACGGGACAGGATGAGGTGACCCAGTACTTC
NA | TRBJ2-1 | NA | TRBV2 | CAIAGFSYNEQFF | TGTGCCATAGCAGGATTCTCCTACAATGAGCAGTTCTTC
many | TRBJ2-3 | NA | TRBV20-1 | CSAGLDTQYF | TGCAGTGCTGGGCTAGATACGCAGTATTTT
few | TRBJ1-1 | NA | TRBV30 | CAWSVFTEAFF | TGTGCCTGGAGTGTGTTCACTGAAGCTTTCTTT
NA | TRBJ2-2 | NA | TRBV29-1 | CSVDSPYSNTGELFF | TGCAGCGTTGACAGCCCGTACTCGAACACCGGGGAGCTGTTTTTT
many | TRBJ1-6 | NA | TRBV11-2 | CASSPPGRGGSPLHF | TGTGCCAGCAGCCCCCCCGGCAGGGGAGGATCACCCCTCCACTTT